The clone carrying this T cell receptor beta chain was counted a few times. Its specificity is unknown. The data were taken from a study of breast tumors, draining lymph nodes, adjacent tissues. MiXCR, run by TCRdb on the multiplex PCR reads, gives a single entry per CDR3 protein. Of over 200,000 distinct CDR3 sequences listed, nearly 35% were seen once; the top ten hold 3% to 4%. General observations from the study: Data only fit, rather than demonstrated, lymph node origin of most tumor T cells. Compared with lymph nodes, tumors were less diverse; compared with nontumor tissue, more.

Axillary draining lymph nodes of breast cancer patients supplied the node samples. V was trimmed by 2 bases and J by 3 bases, leaving 15 bases between them. CDR3 length equals 16 residues. Germline CDR1 is MNHNS and CDR2 is SASEGT. The sequencing sample was made of axillary lymph node tissue. The chain joins TRBV6-1 to TRBJ2-3; the D gene is possibly TRBD2 (6 bases). The source is a female donor with breast cancer. Some clones in this sample may be carry-over from other donors' samples. The DNA of the CDR3 is TGTGCCAGCAGTGAATCGGTTGGACTATATACAGATACGCAGTATTTT. Translation gives CASSESVGLYTDTQYF.